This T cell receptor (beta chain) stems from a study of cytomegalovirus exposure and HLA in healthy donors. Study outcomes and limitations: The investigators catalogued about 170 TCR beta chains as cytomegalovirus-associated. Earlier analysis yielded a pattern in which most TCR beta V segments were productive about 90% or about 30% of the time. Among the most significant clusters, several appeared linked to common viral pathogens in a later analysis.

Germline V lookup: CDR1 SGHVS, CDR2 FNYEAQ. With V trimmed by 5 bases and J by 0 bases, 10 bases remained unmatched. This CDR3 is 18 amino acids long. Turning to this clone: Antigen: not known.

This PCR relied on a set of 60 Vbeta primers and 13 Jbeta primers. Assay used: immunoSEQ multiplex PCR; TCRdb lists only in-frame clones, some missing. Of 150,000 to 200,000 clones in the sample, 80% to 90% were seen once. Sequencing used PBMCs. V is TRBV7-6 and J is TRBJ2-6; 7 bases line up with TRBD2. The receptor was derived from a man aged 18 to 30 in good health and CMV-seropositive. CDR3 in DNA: TGTGCCAGCAGCCCAGAGGCGGGGAGGGTCTCTGGGGCCAACGTCCTGACTTTC. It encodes CASSPEAGRVSGANVLTF.